This TCR beta chain derives from a study of CD8 T cells in ankylosing spondylitis. J was trimmed by 3 bases and V by 4 bases; bases with no gene match: 6. Germline assignment: CDR1 SNHLY and CDR2 FYNNEI. CDR3 length: 14 residues. Quantitative 5'-RACE was performed with molecular barcodes, and it yielded the TCR beta libraries. Using its own MiXCR run on the 5' RACE reads, TCRdb lists one record per CDR3 protein. Altogether around 770,000 distinct CDR3 sequences are present, 12% being singletons, with the ten largest covering around 0.51%. Study-level findings and limits: Typical of ankylosing spondylitis blood, it appeared, was a TCR beta motif of eight highly homologous variants. Within peripheral blood, clones linked to disease were CD8+ and relatively rare. According to the report, clones linked to the disease were significantly enriched in matched synovial fluid samples taken from ankylosing spondylitis patients. In synovial fluid and blood from reactive arthritis, some motif variants were previously reported.

This clonotype showed up many times. No antigen is known for it. The chain carries TRBV2 and TRBJ2-7, with 7 bases fitting TRBD2. The receptor comes from a male donor with ankylosing spondylitis. The sequenced sample consisted of blood, either unsorted or a sorted T cell fraction (not recorded which). The CDR3 DNA sequence: TGTGCCAGCAGTGTTCGCGGGAGTGGCTACGAGCAGTACTTC. Translated, it gives CASSVRGSGYEQYF.